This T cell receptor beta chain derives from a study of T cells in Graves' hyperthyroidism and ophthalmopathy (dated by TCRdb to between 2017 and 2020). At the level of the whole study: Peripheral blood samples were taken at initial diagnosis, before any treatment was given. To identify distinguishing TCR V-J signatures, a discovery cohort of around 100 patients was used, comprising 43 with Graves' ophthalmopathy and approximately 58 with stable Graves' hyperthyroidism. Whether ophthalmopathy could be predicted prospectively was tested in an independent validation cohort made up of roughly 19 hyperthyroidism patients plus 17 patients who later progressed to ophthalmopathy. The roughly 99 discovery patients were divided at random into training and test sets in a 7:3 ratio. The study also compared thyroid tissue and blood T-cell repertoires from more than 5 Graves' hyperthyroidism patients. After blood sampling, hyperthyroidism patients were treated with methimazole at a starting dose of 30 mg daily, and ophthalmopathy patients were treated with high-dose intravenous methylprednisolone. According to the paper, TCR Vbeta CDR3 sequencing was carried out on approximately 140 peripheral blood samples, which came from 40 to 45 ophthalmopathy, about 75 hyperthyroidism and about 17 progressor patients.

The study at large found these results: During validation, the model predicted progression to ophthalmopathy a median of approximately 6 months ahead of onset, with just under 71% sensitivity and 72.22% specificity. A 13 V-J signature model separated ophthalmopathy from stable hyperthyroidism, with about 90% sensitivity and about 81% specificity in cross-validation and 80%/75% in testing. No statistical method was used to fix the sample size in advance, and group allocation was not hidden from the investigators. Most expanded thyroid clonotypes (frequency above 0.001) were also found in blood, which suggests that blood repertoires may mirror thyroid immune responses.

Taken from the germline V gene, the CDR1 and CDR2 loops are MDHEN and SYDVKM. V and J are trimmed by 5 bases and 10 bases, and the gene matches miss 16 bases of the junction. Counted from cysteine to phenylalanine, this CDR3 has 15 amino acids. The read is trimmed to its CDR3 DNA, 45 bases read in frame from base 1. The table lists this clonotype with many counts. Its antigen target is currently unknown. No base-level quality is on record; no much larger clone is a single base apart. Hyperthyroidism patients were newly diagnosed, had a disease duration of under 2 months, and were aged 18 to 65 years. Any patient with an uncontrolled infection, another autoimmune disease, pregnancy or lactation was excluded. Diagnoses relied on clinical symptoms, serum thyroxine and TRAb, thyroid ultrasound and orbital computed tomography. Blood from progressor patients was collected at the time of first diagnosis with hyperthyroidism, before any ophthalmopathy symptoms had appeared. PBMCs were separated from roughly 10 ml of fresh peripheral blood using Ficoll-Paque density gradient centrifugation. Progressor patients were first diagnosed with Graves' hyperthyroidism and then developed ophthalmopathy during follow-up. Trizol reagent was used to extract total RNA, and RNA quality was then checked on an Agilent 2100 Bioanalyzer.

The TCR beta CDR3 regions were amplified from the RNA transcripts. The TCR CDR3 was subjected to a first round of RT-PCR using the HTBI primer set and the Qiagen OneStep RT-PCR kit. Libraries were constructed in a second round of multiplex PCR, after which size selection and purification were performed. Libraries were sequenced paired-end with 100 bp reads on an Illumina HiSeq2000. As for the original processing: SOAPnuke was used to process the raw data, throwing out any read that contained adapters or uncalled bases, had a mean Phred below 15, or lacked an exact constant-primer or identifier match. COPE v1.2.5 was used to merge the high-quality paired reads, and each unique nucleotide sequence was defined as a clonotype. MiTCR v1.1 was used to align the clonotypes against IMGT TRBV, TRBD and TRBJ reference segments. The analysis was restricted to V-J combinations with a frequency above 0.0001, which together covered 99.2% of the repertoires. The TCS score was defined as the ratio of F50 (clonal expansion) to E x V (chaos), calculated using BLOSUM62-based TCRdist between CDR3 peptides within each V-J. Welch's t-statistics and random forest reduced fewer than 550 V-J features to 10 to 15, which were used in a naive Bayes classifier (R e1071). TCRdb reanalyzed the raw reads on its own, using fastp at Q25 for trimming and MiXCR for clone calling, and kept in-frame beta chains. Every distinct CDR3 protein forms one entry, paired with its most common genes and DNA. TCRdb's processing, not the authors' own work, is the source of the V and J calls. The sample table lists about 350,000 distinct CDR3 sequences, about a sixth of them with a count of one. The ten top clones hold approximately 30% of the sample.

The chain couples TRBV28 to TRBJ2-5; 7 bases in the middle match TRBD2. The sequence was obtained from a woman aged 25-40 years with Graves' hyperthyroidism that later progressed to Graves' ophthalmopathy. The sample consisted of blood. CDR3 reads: CASSPHGAGTPFQYF. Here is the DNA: TGTGCCAGCAGTCCTCATGGAGCGGGGACCCCGTTCCAGTACTTC.